This T cell receptor beta chain was sequenced during a study of shared clonotypes between healthy human individuals. This clone was picked up one time. The germline V and J ends were trimmed by 6 bases and 9 bases, with 12 bases remaining between them. CDR1 is GTSNPN and CDR2 is SVGIG in the germline V gene (reference sequence). The CDR3 runs to 11 residues. Sequencing used immunoSEQ multiplex PCR; TCRdb keeps in-frame clones, though not all of them. The table shows 2,500,000 or so clones, with 85% to 95% occurring only once. The J gene is TRBJ2-1, the V gene TRBV30, with D possibly being TRBD2 (6 bases). This receptor was identified in a young man in good health. Some clones in this sample may be carry-over from other donors' samples. Sequencing used naive CD4+ T cells from PBMCs. Subset meaning: CD45RA+ positively selected. CDR3 sequence reads: CACGGFREQFF. DNA for the CDR3: TGTGCCTGCGGAGGGTTCCGTGAGCAGTTCTTC.